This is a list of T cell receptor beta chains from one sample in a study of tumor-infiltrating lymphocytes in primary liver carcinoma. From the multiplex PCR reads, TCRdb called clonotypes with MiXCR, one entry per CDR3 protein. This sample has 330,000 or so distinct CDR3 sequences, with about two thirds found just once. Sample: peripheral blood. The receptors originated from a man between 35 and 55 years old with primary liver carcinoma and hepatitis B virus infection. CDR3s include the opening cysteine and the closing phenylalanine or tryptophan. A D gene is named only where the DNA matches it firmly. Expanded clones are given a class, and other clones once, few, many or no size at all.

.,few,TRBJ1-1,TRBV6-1,CASTLSNTEAFF
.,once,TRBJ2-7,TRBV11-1,CASSLVRPPGLYEQYF
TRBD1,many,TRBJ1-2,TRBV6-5,CASRRQGAHGYTF
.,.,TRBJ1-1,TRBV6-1,CASGEAHGGEPSF
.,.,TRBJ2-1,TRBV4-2,CASSLDWNQQFF
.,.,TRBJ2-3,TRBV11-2,CASSIAAVSTDTQYF
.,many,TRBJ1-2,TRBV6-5,CASTAEGSDGYTF
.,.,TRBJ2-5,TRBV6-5,CASMGETQYF
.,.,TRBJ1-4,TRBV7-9,CASRLDSHEKLFF
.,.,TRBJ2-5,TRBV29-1,CSVGGGGAGETQYF
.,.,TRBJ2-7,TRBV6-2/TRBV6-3,CASSRVYSAYEQHF
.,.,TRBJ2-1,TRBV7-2,CASSLTGAEQLF
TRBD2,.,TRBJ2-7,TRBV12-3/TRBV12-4,CASSLGSGKFYEQYF
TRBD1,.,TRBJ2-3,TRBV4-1,CANSPSVTGDMADTQYF
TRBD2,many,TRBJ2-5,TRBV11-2,CASSLEVSGRVFQETQYF
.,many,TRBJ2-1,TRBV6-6,CASSYSRQGNNEQFF
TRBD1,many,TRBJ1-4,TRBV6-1,CASSPFVPGQGSEKLFF
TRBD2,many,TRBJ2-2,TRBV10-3,CAISESSGSWNTGELFF
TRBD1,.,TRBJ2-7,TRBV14,CASNQGQGGEQYF
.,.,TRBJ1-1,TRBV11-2,CGSGKLNTEAFF
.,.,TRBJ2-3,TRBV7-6,CASSLSTPTGTQYF
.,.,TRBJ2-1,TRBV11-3,CASSLGFSEQFF
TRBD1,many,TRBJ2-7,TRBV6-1,CASSEVWDRSYEQYF
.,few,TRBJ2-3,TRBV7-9,CASSLGAYTQYF
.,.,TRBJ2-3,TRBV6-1,CASSETSVVPRYF
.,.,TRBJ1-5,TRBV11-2,CANTSNRDQPQHF
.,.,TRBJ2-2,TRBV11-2,CARSFHRMGTGELFF
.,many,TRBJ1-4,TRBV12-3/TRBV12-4,CASSLGGINEKLFF
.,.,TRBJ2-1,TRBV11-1,CASMCGANLNNEQFF
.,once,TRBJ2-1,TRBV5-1,CASSFQYPGEQFF
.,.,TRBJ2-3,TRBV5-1,CASSTRAKTDTQYF
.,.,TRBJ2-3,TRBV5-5,CAISPWGRGIDTQYF
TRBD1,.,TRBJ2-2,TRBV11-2,CASSIVLGTDNTGELFF
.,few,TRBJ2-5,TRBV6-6,CASNYPRQTQETQYF
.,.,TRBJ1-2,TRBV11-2,CASSLENYAYTF
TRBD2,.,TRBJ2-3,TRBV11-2,CASNLDSGAFADTQYF
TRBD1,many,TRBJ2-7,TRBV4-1,CASSQGRGTGGFYEQYF
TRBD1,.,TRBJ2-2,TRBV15,CATSRGTGDTGELFF
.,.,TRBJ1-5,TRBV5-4,CASSPGLDQLQHF
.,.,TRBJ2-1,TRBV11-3,CASSSGHHSYNEQFF
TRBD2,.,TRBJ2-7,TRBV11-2,CASSLQGGEMYERYF
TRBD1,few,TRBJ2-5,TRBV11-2,CASNLRQGSETQYF
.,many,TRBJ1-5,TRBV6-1,CASSEGTRRDQPQHF
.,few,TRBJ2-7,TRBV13,CASSYPSATGYEQYF
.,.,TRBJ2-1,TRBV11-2,CGSSGHIQFF
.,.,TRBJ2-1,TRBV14,CASSLLTRGLARNKQFF
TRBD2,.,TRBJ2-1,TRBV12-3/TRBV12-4,CASSPRLAGGNNERFF
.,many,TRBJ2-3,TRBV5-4,CASSLGQYTDTQYF
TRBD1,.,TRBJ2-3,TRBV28,CASSLRDRDSLTDTQYF
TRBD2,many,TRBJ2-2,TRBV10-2,CASSKHGLASRTGELFF
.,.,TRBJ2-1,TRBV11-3,CDSSLESDAEQFF
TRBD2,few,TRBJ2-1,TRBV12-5,CASGSPGTSGRPYNEQFF
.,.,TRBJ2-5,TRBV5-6,CASSPFMPAAQETQYF
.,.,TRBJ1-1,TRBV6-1,CASSEIRTRAEAFF
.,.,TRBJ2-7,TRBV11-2,CASSFEVRGQYEQYF
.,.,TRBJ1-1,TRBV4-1,CTSSQGTQWNTEAYF